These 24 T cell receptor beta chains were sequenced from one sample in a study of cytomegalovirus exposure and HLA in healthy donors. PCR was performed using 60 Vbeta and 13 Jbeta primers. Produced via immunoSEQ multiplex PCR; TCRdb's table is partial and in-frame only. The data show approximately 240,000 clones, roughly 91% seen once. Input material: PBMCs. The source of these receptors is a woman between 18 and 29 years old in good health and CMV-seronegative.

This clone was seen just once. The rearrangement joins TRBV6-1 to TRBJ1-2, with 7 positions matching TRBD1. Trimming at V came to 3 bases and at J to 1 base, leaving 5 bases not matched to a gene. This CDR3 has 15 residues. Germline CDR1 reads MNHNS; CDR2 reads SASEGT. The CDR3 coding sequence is TGTGCCAGCAGTGAGGTGACAGGGTATAACTATGGCTACACCTTC. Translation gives CASSEVTGYNYGYTF.

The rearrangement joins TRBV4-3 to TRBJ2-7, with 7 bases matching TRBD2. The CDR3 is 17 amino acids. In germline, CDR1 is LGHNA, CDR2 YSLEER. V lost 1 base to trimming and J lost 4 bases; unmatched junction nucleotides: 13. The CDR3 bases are TGCGCCAGCAGCCAAGCAACCGGCGGGAGTATCCAGTACGAGCAGTACTTC. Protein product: CASSQATGGSIQYEQYF.

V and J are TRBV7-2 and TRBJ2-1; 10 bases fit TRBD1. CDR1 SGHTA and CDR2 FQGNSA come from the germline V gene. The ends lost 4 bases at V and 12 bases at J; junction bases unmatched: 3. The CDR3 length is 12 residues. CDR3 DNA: TGTGCCAGCAGCTCGGGGGACAGGGGGCAGTTCTTC. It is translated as CASSSGDRGQFF.

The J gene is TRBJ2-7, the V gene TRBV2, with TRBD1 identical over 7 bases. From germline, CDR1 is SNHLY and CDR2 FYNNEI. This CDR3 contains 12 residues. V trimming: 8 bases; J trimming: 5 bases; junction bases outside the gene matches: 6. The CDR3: CASRDSKHEQYF. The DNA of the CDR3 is TGTGCCAGCCGGGACAGCAAACACGAGCAGTACTTC.

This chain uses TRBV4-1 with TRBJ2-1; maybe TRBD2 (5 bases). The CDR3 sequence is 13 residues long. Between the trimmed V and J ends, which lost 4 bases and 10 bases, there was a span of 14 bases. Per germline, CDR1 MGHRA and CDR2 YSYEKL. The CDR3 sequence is CASSPTVTGEQFF. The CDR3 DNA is TGCGCCAGCAGCCCGACGGTGACGGGGGAGCAGTTCTTC.

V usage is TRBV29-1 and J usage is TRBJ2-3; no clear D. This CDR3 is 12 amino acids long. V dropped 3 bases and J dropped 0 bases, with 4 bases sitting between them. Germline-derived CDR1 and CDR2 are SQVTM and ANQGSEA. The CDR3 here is CSVDHSTDTQYF. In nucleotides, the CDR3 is TGCAGCGTTGATCATAGCACAGATACGCAGTATTTT.

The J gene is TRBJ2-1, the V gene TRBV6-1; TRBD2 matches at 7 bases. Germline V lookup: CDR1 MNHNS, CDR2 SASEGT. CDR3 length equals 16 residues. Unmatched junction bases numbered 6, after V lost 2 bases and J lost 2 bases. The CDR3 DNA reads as TGTGCCAGCAGTGAATTAGGGACTACGGCCTACAATGAGCAGTTCTTC. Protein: CASSELGTTAYNEQFF.

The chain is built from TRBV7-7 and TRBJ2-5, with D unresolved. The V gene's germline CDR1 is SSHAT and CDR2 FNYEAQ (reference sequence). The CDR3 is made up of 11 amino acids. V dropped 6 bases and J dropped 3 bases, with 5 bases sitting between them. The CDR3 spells CASRQKETQYF. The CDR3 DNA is TGTGCCAGCAGACAGAAAGAGACCCAGTACTTC.

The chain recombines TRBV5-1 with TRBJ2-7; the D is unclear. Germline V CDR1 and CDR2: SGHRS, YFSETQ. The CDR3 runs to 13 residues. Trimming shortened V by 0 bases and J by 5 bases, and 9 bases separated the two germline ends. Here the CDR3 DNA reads TGCGCCAGCAGCTTGGTCGGTGAGGACGAGCAGTACTTC. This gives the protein CASSLVGEDEQYF.

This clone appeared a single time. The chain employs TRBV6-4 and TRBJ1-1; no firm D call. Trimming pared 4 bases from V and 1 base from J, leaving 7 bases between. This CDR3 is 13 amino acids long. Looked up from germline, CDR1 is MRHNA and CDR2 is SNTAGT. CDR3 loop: CASSASRNTEAFF. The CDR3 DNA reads TGTGCCAGCAGTGCATCGAGGAACACTGAAGCTTTCTTT.

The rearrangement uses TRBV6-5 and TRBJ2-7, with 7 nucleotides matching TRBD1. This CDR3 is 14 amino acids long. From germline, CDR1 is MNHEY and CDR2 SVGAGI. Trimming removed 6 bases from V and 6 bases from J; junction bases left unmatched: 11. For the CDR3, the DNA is TGTGCCAGCAGGTTGGGAAAGGGGGCCAGCGAGCAGTACTTC. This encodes CASRLGKGASEQYF.

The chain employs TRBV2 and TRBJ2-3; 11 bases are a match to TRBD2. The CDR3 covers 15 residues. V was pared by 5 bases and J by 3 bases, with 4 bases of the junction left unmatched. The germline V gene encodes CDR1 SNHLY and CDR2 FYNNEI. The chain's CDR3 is CASSFSGGATDTQYF. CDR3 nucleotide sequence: TGTGCCAGCAGTTTTAGCGGGGGGGCGACAGATACGCAGTATTTT.

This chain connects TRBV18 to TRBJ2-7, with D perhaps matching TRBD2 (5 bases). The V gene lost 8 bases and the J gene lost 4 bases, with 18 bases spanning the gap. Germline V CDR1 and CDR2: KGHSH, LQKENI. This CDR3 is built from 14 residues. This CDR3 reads CASTPGPTGYEQYF. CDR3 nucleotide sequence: TGTGCCAGCACCCCCGGCCCAACGGGGTACGAGCAGTACTTC. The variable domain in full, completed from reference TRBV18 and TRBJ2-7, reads NAGVMQNPRHLVRRRGQEARLRCSPMKGHSHVYWYRQLPEEGLKFMVYLQKENIIDESGMPKERFSAEFPKEGPSILRIQQVVRGDSAAYFCASTPGPTGYEQYFGPGTRLTVT.

The CDR3 DNA sequence: TGCGCCAGCAGCCAAGACGGGCAGGGAAACACTGAAGCTTTCTTT. Its translation is CASSQDGQGNTEAFF. This sequence joins TRBV4-3 and TRBJ1-1, with a weak D call TRBD1 (5 bases). V lost 0 bases and J 2 bases, leaving 10 bases between the germline ends. The CDR3 is 15 amino acids. The germline V gene encodes CDR1 LGHNA and CDR2 YSLEER.

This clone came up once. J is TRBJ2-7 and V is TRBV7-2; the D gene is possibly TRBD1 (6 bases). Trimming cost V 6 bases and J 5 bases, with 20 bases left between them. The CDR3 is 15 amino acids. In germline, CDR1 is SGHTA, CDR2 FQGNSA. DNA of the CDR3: TGTGCCAGCAGTCACCAGGTTGGGACACAAAACGAGCAGTACTTC. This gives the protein CASSHQVGTQNEQYF.

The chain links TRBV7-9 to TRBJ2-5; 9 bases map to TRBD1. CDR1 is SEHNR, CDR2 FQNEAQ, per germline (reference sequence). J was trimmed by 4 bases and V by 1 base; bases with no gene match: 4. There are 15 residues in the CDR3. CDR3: CASSLGGTGPETQYF. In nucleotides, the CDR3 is TGTGCCAGCAGCTTAGGTGGGACAGGGCCAGAGACCCAGTACTTC.

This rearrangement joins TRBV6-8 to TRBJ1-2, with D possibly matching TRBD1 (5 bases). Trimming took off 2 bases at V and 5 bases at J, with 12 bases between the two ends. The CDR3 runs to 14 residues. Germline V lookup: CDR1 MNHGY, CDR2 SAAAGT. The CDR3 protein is CASSYPGIKYGYTF. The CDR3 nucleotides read TGTGCCAGCAGTTACCCAGGGATTAAGTATGGCTACACCTTC.

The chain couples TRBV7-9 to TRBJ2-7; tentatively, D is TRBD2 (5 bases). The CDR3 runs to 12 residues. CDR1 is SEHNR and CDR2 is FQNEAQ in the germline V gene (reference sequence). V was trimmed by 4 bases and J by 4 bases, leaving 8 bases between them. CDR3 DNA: TGTGCCAGCAGCTGGACTGGATACGAGCAGTACTTC. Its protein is CASSWTGYEQYF.

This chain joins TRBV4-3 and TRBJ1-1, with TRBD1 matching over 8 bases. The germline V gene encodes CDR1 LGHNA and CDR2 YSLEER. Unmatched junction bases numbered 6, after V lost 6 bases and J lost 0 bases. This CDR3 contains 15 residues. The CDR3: CASSYTGGVNTEAFF. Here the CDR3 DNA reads TGCGCCAGCAGTTATACAGGGGGTGTGAACACTGAAGCTTTCTTT.

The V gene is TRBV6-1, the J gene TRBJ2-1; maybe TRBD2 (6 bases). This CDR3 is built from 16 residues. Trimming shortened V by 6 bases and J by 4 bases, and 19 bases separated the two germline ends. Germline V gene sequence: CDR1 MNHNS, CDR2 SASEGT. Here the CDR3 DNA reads TGTGCCAGCAGAGAAAATAGCGGAACTTCTTACAATGAGCAGTTCTTC. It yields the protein CASRENSGTSYNEQFF.

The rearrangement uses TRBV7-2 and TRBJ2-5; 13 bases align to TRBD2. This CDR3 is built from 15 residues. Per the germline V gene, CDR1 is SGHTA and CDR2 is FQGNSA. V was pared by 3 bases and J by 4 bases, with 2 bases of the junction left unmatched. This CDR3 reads CASSFRLAGGETQYF. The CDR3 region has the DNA TGTGCCAGCAGCTTCCGACTAGCGGGGGGAGAGACCCAGTACTTC.

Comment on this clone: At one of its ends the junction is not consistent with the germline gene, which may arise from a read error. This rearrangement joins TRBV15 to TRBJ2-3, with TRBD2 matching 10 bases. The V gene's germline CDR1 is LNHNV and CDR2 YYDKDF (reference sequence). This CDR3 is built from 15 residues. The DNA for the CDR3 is TGTGCCACCAGCAGGGGCTTGGAAGCCGGGACTAGCGTCTTATTT. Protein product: CATSRGLEAGTSVLF.

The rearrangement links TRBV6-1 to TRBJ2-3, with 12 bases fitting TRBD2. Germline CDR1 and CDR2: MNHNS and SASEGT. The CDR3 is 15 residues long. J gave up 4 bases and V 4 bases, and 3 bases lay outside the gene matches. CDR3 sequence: CASSGTSGVADTQYF. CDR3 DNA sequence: TGTGCCAGCAGTGGGACTAGCGGGGTGGCAGATACGCAGTATTTT.

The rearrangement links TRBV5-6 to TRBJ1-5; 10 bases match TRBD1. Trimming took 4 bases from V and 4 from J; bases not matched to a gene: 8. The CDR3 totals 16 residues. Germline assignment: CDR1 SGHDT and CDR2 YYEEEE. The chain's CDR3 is CASSNWDRGINQPQHF. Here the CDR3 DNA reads TGTGCCAGCAGCAACTGGGACAGGGGAATAAATCAGCCCCAGCATTTT.